Listed here is a single T cell receptor (beta chain). The antigen remains undetermined. Germline V gene lookup returns CDR1 SGHTA and CDR2 FQGNSA. The V and J ends lost 2 bases and 6 bases respectively, with 23 bases between them. This CDR3 has 17 amino acids. TCRdb's copy holds only in-frame clones and misses some; the assay was immunoSEQ multiplex PCR. The sample lists some 580,000 clones, approximately 97% occurring once. This specimen comes from a study of shared clonotypes between healthy human individuals. Study-wide results and limits: It was observed that approximately 5% of naive CD4 clonotypes were shared across a handful of donors. The study generally estimated greater richness for naive than memory subsets. Generation of non-shared clonotypes was less probable than generation of clonotypes shared by all four donors.

Sequenced sample: naive CD4+ T cells sorted from blood. Subset in this sample: CD45RA+ positively selected. This sequence was found in a woman in her thirties in good health. This chain uses TRBV7-2 with TRBJ2-7; D is possibly TRBD2 (6 bases). CDR3 loop: CASSLYGSLSPAVEQYF. The CDR3 DNA is TGTGCCAGCAGCTTATACGGGAGCCTTTCTCCCGCCGTCGAGCAGTACTTC. The full variable domain, its missing parts supplied by reference TRBV7-2 and TRBJ2-7, is GAGVSQSPSNKVTEKGKDVELRCDPISGHTALYWYRQSLGQGLEFLIYFQGNSAPDKSGLPSDRFSAERTGGSVSTLTIQRTQQEDSAVYLCASSLYGSLSPAVEQYFGPGTRLTVT.